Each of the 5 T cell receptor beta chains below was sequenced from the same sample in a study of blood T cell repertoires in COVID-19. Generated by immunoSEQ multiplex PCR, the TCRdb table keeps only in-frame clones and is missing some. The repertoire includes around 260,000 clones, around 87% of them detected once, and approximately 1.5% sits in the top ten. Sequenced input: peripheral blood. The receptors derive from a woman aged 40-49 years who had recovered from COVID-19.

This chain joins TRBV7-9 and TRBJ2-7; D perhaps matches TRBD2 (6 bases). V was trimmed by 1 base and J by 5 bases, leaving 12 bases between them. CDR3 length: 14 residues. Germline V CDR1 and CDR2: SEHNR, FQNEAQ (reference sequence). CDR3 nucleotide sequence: TGTGCCAGCAGCTTAGATCGGGGGAGACACGAGCAGTACTTC. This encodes CASSLDRGRHEQYF.

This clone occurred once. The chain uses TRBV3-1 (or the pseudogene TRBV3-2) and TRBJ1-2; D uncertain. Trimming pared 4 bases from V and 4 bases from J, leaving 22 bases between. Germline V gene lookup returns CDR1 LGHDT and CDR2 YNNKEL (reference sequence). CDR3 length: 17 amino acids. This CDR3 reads CASSLPVGQERCYGYTF. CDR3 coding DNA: TGTGCCAGCAGCCTCCCCGTGGGCCAGGAAAGGTGCTATGGCTACACCTTC.

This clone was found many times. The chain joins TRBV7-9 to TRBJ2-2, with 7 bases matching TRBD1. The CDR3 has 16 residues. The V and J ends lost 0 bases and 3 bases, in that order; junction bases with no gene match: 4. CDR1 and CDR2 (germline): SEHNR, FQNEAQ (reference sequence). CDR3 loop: CASSLAQGRDTGELFF. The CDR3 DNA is TGTGCCAGCAGCTTAGCACAGGGGCGCGACACCGGGGAGCTGTTTTTT. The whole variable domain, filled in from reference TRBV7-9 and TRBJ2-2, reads DTGVSQNPRHKITKRGQNVTFRCDPISEHNRLYWYRQTLGQGPEFLTYFQNEAQLEKSRLLSDRFSAERPKGSFSTLEIQRTEQGDSAMYLCASSLAQGRDTGELFFGEGSRLTVL.

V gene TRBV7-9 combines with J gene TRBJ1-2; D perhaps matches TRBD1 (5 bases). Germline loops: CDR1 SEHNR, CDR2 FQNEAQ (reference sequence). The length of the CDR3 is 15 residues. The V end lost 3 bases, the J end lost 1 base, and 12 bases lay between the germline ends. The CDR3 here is CASSLGTGGNYGYTF. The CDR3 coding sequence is TGTGCCAGCAGCTTGGGGACCGGGGGTAACTATGGCTACACCTTC.

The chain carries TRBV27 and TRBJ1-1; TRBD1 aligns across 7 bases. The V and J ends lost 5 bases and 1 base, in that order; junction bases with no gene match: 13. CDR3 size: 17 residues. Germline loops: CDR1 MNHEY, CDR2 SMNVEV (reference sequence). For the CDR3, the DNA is TGTGCCAGCAGTCCTCAAAATAAGGGGACAGAGAACACTGAAGCTTTCTTT. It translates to CASSPQNKGTENTEAFF.